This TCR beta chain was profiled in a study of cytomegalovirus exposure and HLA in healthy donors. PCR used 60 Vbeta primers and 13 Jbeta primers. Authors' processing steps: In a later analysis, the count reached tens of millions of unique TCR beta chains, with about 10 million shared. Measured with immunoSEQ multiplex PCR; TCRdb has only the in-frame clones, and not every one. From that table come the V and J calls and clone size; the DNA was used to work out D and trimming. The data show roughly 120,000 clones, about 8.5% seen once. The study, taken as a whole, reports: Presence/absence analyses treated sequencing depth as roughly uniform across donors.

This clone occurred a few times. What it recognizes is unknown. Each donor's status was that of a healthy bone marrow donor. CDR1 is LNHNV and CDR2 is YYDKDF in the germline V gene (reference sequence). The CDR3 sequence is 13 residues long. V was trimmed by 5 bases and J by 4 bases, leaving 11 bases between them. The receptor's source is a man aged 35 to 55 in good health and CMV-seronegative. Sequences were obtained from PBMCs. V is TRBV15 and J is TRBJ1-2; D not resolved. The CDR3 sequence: CATSLSGLYGYTF. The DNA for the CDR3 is TGTGCCACCAGCTTATCAGGACTCTATGGCTACACCTTC. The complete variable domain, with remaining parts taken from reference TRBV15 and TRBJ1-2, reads DAMVIQNPRYQVTQFGKPVTLSCSQTLNHNVMYWYQQKSSQAPKLLFHYYDKDFNNEADTPDNFQSRRPNTSFCFLDIRSPGLGDTAMYLCATSLSGLYGYTFGSGTRLTVV.